In this sample, the clone carrying this T cell receptor beta chain turned up a few times. Its antigen is unidentified. All of the isolated RNA was reverse transcribed, so expressed TCRB transcripts were sequenced. Profiling relied on immunoSEQ multiplex PCR, and the TCRdb table lists in-frame clones only, not all of them. The sample has about 900,000 clones; 15% to 20% are singletons. This sample is part of a study of beta chain features in type 1 diabetes. About the study: All samples together contributed 100 million to 120 million sorted cells for examination. Whole-study findings and limits: Reduced insertions and increased deletions marked VDJ junctions in type 1 diabetes patients.

The TCR sequence derives from a woman in her late teens or twenties in good health. Sequencing used naive CD4+ T cells from blood.

The CDR3 loop reads CSVESPGLGTDTQYF. The DNA of the CDR3 is TGCAGCGTTGAGTCACCGGGACTGGGCACAGATACGCAGTATTTT. J is TRBJ2-3 and V is TRBV29-1; weak D call: TRBD2 (6 bases). This CDR3 region has 15 residues. Per germline, CDR1 SQVTM and CDR2 ANQGSEA. Deletions cut 3 bases from V and 1 base from J, with 14 bases between.